A single sample gave rise to the 27 T cell receptor beta chains below, sequenced in a study of regulatory T cells in long-lasting Graves disease. With iRepertoire HTBI primers and Arm-PCR of CDR3 regions, TCR beta libraries were built. Each CDR3 protein is one row after TCRdb ran MiXCR on the multiplex PCR reads. The sample has 580,000 or so distinct CDR3 sequences, about 16% seen once; the top ten hold around 12%. The time point is: newly diagnosed GD, antithyroid drugs for less than 3 months. TCR sequences were obtained from RNA taken from PBMCs. These records were also assigned to another study, of T cells in Graves' hyperthyroidism and ophthalmopathy.

The specimen was peripheral blood mononuclear cells (PBMCs), collected at new diagnosis, from a patient treated with antithyroid drugs. Receptors were obtained from a man aged 18 to 30 with Graves disease.

In its sample, this clonotype was seen many times. The V and J genes are TRBV6-1 and TRBJ2-7; 8 bases are shared with TRBD2. With 6 bases clipped from V and 0 bases from J, the junction kept 4 bases outside the gene matches. Germline V gene lookup returns CDR1 MNHNS and CDR2 SASEGT. This CDR3 has 14 amino acids. CDR3 amino acids: CASRLGTSSYEQYF. DNA of the CDR3: TGTGCCAGCAGACTCGGGACTAGCTCCTACGAGCAGTACTTC.

J is TRBJ1-5 and V is TRBV27; D remains unclear. Germline loops: CDR1 MNHEY, CDR2 SMNVEV (reference sequence). The CDR3 has 15 amino acids. Trimming shortened V by 3 bases and J by 5 bases, and 14 bases separated the two germline ends. CDR3 in DNA: TGTGCCAGCAGTTTTTTCCCGGGAGAACATCAGCCCCAGCATTTT. Protein: CASSFFPGEHQPQHF.

In this sample, this clonotype turned up a few times. This chain connects TRBV9 to TRBJ2-7, with 7 bases fitting TRBD1. The germline gives CDR1 SGDLS, CDR2 YYNGEE. J was trimmed by 1 base and V by 0 bases; bases with no gene match: 4. The CDR3 is 15 residues long. CDR3 DNA: TGTGCCAGCAGCGTAGAAGGGGGCTTGTCCTACGAGCAGTACTTC. Its translation is CASSVEGGLSYEQYF.

The gene calls are TRBV27 and TRBJ2-4; D unclear. The V gene's germline CDR1 is MNHEY and CDR2 SMNVEV (reference sequence). This CDR3 has 12 amino acids. The V end was cut by 8 bases, the J end by 8 bases, with 13 bases between. The CDR3 DNA is TGTGCCAGCTCCCCGGACGGGTACATTCAGTACTTC. It encodes CASSPDGYIQYF.

This clonotype has a single count. The chain couples TRBV5-1 to TRBJ2-7; TRBD2 might be the D (6 bases). Germline V gives CDR1 SGHRS, CDR2 YFSETQ. The CDR3 is 17 residues long. With 0 bases removed from V and 5 bases from J, the gap between germline ends came to 21 bases. The CDR3 DNA reads as TGCGCCAGCAGCTTGGGGGGTATGGGGTCTAGCGCGCACGAGCAGTACTTC. It yields the protein CASSLGGMGSSAHEQYF.

Ten or more counts support this clonotype. The chain couples TRBV30 to TRBJ2-5; 7 nucleotides match TRBD2. The V gene's germline CDR1 is GTSNPN and CDR2 SVGIG (reference sequence). CDR3 size: 14 residues. V shed 0 bases, J shed 5 bases, and the junction held 6 bases outside the gene matches. The chain's CDR3 is CAWSVASGGETQYF. The DNA for the CDR3 is TGTGCCTGGAGTGTCGCTAGCGGTGGGGAGACCCAGTACTTC.

This clonotype turned up a few times. This sequence joins TRBV29-1 and TRBJ1-1; no definite D call. With 7 bases removed from V and 4 bases from J, the gap between germline ends came to 13 bases. There are 12 residues in the CDR3. Germline CDR1 is SQVTM and CDR2 is ANQGSEA. CDR3 sequence: CSAMAAVTEAFF. In nucleotides, the CDR3 is TGCAGCGCCATGGCGGCTGTCACTGAAGCTTTCTTT. Full variable domain (remainder filled in from reference TRBV29-1 and TRBJ1-1): SAVISQKPSRDICQRGTSLTIQCQVDSQVTMMFWYRQQPGQSLTLIATANQGSEATYESGFVIDKFPISRPNLTFSTLTVSNMSPEDSSIYLCSAMAAVTEAFFGQGTRLTVV.

This clonotype was counted a few times. This sequence joins TRBV20-1 and TRBJ2-7; D unclear. The CDR3 is made up of 11 amino acids. Germline V gene data show CDR1 as DFQATT and CDR2 as SNEGSKA (reference sequence). Trimming left V 1 base short and J 7 bases short, with 8 bases between. The CDR3 DNA reads TGCAGTGCTAGAGGAGGTCCGGAGCAGTACTTC. This gives the protein CSARGGPEQYF.

Of note for this clonotype: One base separates it from a far larger clone, so it is likely a read error. The V call is TRBV3-1, the J call TRBJ2-7; D uncertain. Germline loops: CDR1 LGHDT, CDR2 YNNKEL (reference sequence). CDR3 length equals 11 residues. Here the CDR3 reads CPSSQVYEQYF. The DNA of the CDR3 is TGTCCCAGCAGCCAAGTCTACGAGCAGTACTTC.

The chain recombines TRBV20-1 with TRBJ2-7, with 7 bases aligning to TRBD2. This CDR3 contains 15 residues. Unmatched junction bases numbered 10, after V lost 3 bases and J lost 2 bases. Germline CDR1 DFQATT, CDR2 SNEGSKA (reference sequence). CDR3 in DNA: TGCAGTGCTAGCCGACAAGCGGGAAATCCCTACGAGCAGTACTTC. The encoded protein is CSASRQAGNPYEQYF.

This clonotype was seen many times. The rearrangement uses TRBV11-2 and TRBJ2-2; the match to TRBD2 covers 7 bases. The CDR3 spans 15 residues. Trimming took 4 bases from V and 5 from J; bases not matched to a gene: 7. Germline assignment: CDR1 SGHAT and CDR2 FQNNGV. CDR3 region: CASSSTAGPTGELFF. CDR3 bases: TGTGCCAGCAGCTCCACAGCGGGACCTACCGGGGAGCTGTTTTTT.

This clonotype was seen only a few times. V usage is TRBV27 and J usage is TRBJ1-1; maybe TRBD1 (5 bases). Germline CDR1 and CDR2: MNHEY and SMNVEV (reference sequence). V was clipped by 7 bases and J by 3 bases, with 15 bases between them. The CDR3 is 14 residues long. CDR3 in DNA: TGTGCCAGCACATCCCCCGGGGCCCACACTGAAGCTTTCTTT. Its protein product is CASTSPGAHTEAFF.

The chain is built from TRBV30 and TRBJ2-5; perhaps TRBD2 as D (6 bases). CDR3 size: 14 residues. Germline V gives CDR1 GTSNPN, CDR2 SVGIG (reference sequence). V was shortened by 4 bases and J by 2 bases, with 14 bases between the two germline ends. CDR3 residues: CAWTGGATQETQYF. Here the CDR3 DNA reads TGTGCCTGGACCGGAGGGGCCACGCAAGAGACCCAGTACTTC.

The chain joins TRBV6-2 or TRBV6-3 to TRBJ2-2; D remains unclear. Trimming cost V 2 bases and J 8 bases, with 12 bases left between them. This CDR3 has 14 residues. Germline V gene sequence: CDR1 MNHEY, CDR2 SVGEGT. In DNA, the CDR3 is TGTGCCAGCAGTTACGGAGCTTTAGGGGGGGAGCTGTTTTTT. This encodes CASSYGALGGELFF.

This rearrangement joins TRBV6-2 or TRBV6-3 to TRBJ1-1; TRBD1 might be the D (6 bases). The CDR3 sequence is 14 residues long. The V end was cut by 5 bases, the J end by 1 base, with 11 bases between. Germline V gene sequence: CDR1 MNHEY, CDR2 SVGEGT. This CDR3 reads CASSGGAANTEAFF. CDR3 in DNA: TGTGCCAGCAGTGGGGGGGCAGCGAACACTGAAGCTTTCTTT.

V usage is TRBV6-1 and J usage is TRBJ2-3; D might be TRBD1 or TRBD2, each matching 6 bases. The V gene lost 10 bases and the J gene lost 2 bases, with 16 bases spanning the gap. The CDR3 extends over 14 amino acids. CDR1 is MNHNS and CDR2 is SASEGT in the germline V gene. The DNA of the CDR3 is TGTGCCACGAAGTACTCGGGGGCCACAGATACGCAGTATTTT. This codes for CATKYSGATDTQYF.

This clonotype was seen ten or more times. V gene TRBV12-3 or TRBV12-4 combines with J gene TRBJ2-3; maybe TRBD1 (7 bases). Trimming left V 6 bases short and J 2 bases short, with 15 bases between. This CDR3 comprises 15 residues. CDR3 bases: TGTGCCAGCAGCCCCAGGGGGGCGACCACAGATACGCAGTATTTT. It encodes CASSPRGATTDTQYF.

Only one count was recorded for this clonotype. The chain uses TRBV9 and TRBJ1-2; D is undetermined. Germline lookup yields CDR1 SGDLS and CDR2 YYNGEE. The CDR3 has 13 amino acids. Trimming took 3 bases from V and 4 from J, leaving 10 bases between them. The CDR3 sequence is CASSEDGLYGYTF. CDR3 DNA: TGTGCCAGCAGCGAGGACGGCCTCTATGGCTACACCTTC.

This clonotype was seen more than once but under ten times. V gene TRBV19 combines with J gene TRBJ1-6; 10 nucleotides match TRBD1. This CDR3 has 16 residues. Germline V gene data show CDR1 as LNHDA and CDR2 as SQIVND (reference sequence). J lost 4 bases, V lost 3 bases, and 3 bases had no gene match. The CDR3: CASSMRTGGYNSPLHF. CDR3 nucleotides: TGTGCCAGTAGTATGAGGACAGGGGGTTATAATTCACCCCTCCACTTT.

This clonotype has at least ten counts. The chain recombines TRBV7-3 with TRBJ2-3; 7 positions agree with TRBD2. This CDR3 region has 14 residues. Looked up from germline, CDR1 is SGHTA and CDR2 is FQGTGA. Germline trimming cut 5 bases from V and 5 bases from J; bases unmatched to any gene: 7. The CDR3 here is CASSKAGPGDTQYF. CDR3 nucleotides: TGTGCCAGCAGCAAAGCGGGGCCCGGAGATACGCAGTATTTT.

This clonotype was observed at least ten times. The V call is TRBV12-3 or TRBV12-4, the J call TRBJ2-2, with 15 bases matching TRBD2. This CDR3 has 18 amino acids. V trimming: 6 bases; J trimming: 6 bases; junction bases outside the gene matches: 11. The DNA of the CDR3 is TGTGCCAGCAGCCTAGGGACTAGCGGGGGGCCTCGGGCCGGGGAGCTGTTTTTT. Translating it yields CASSLGTSGGPRAGELFF.

Many counts were recorded for this clonotype. This chain uses TRBV9 with TRBJ2-5, with D tentatively TRBD2 (6 bases). From germline, CDR1 is SGDLS and CDR2 YYNGEE. There are 12 residues in the CDR3. Trimming pared 3 bases from V and 5 bases from J, leaving 8 bases between. The CDR3 here is CASSAGGETQYF. CDR3 nucleotide sequence: TGTGCCAGCAGCGCTGGGGGGGAGACCCAGTACTTC.

With respect to this clonotype: One junction end does not reproduce the germline sequence, and a read error may be involved. V is TRBV6-1 and J is TRBJ2-3, with D hard to call. Germline V gene lookup returns CDR1 MNHNS and CDR2 SASEGT. The CDR3 is 13 amino acids. CDR3 in DNA: TGTGCCTGCAGACCCCCGGGCACAGATACGCAGTATTTT. Translating gives CACRPPGTDTQYF.

This clonotype was observed a few times. The CDR3 nucleotides read TGTGCCACCGGACCGGCTTTCTTT. It yields the protein CATGPAFF. The genes are TRBV19 and TRBJ1-1, with D unresolved. The CDR3 is 8 amino acids. Trimming cost V 10 bases and J 11 bases, with 8 bases left between them. Germline-derived CDR1 and CDR2 are LNHDA and SQIVND (reference sequence).

This clonotype was detected a few times. This chain uses TRBV20-1 with TRBJ1-4, with 7 positions matching TRBD1. The CDR3 is 13 residues long. Per the germline V gene, CDR1 is DFQATT and CDR2 is SNEGSKA (reference sequence). V lost 3 bases, J lost 4 bases, and 2 bases stayed unmatched. In DNA form, the CDR3 reads TGCAGTGCTAGCAGGGGGATTAATGAAAAACTGTTTTTT. This encodes CSASRGINEKLFF.

In this sample, this clonotype turned up many times. The genes are TRBV2 and TRBJ2-1, with D maybe TRBD1 (6 bases). The CDR3 is 11 residues long. Germline V gene data show CDR1 as SNHLY and CDR2 as FYNNEI. The V end lost 6 bases, the J end lost 9 bases, and 9 bases lay between the germline ends. CDR3 nucleotide sequence: TGTGCCAGCAGAGGCAGGGGTGAGCAGTTCTTC. Translation: CASRGRGEQFF.

V gene TRBV3-1 combines with J gene TRBJ2-6; D gene unclear. The CDR3 sequence is 17 residues long. The V end lost 4 bases, the J end lost 0 bases, and 13 bases lay between the germline ends. Germline CDR1 is LGHDT and CDR2 is YNNKEL (reference sequence). The CDR3 loop is CASSPHRTGSGANVLTF. As DNA, the CDR3 is TGTGCCAGCAGCCCCCACCGGACGGGCTCTGGGGCCAACGTCCTGACTTTC.